These 8 T cell receptor beta chains were sequenced from one sample in a study of tumor-infiltrating lymphocytes in oesophageal squamous cell carcinoma. TCRdb itself ran the PCR reads through MiXCR, one entry per CDR3 protein. The data contain about 20,000 distinct CDR3 sequences, roughly 43% of them seen just once; the ten biggest clones take up about 13%. Input material: normal esophageal tissue next to the tumor. These receptors were collected from a male donor with esophageal squamous cell carcinoma.

The chain combines TRBV7-2 with TRBJ1-3; possible D gene TRBD1, 5 bases. The CDR3 is made up of 15 amino acids. Germline V gene lookup returns CDR1 SGHTA and CDR2 FQGNSA. Trimming took off 6 bases at V and 0 bases at J, with 12 bases between the two ends. The CDR3: CASRFQGVSGNTIYF. The CDR3 bases are TGTGCCAGCAGATTCCAGGGCGTCTCTGGAAACACCATATATTTT.

This clonotype was observed many times. V is TRBV28 and J is TRBJ2-3; TRBD2 aligns across 9 bases. The CDR3 extends over 14 amino acids. J was trimmed by 3 bases and V by 3 bases; bases with no gene match: 1. Germline lookup yields CDR1 MDHEN and CDR2 SYDVKM. Written as DNA, the CDR3 is TGTGCCAGCAGTTTCCTAGCGGGAACAGATACGCAGTATTTT. As protein: CASSFLAGTDTQYF.

Notes on this clonotype: This likely comes from a read error, as the CDR3 has no conserved phenylalanine or tryptophan at its end. Because the CDR3's place on the DNA is in doubt, the DNA is left out and the CDR3 is given as listed by TCRdb. This CDR3 reads CASSSVGGTDTQYFGN. This sequence joins TRBV7-3 and TRBJ2-1. Both ends counted, the CDR3 spans 16 residues. Germline CDR1 is SGHTA and CDR2 is FQGTGA.

This clonotype has only one observation. The V and J genes are TRBV6-1 and TRBJ2-3, with 14 bases lining up with TRBD2. Germline V gene sequence: CDR1 MNHNS, CDR2 SASEGT. V lost 6 bases to trimming and J lost 0 bases; unmatched junction nucleotides: 2. This CDR3 has 16 amino acids. Written as DNA, the CDR3 is TGTGCCAGCAGGAGGACTAGCGGGAGGAGCACAGATACGCAGTATTTT. Its translation is CASRRTSGRSTDTQYF.

Worth noting for this clonotype: Given the absence of the conserved phenylalanine or tryptophan at the CDR3 end, a read error is likely. The DNA is omitted, as the CDR3 cannot be located on it reliably, and the CDR3 follows TCRdb's listing. This chain connects TRBV7-2 to TRBJ2-5; TRBD1 is taken as the D call from the table, unchecked against the DNA. Both ends counted, the CDR3 spans 9 residues. Per germline, CDR1 SGHTA and CDR2 FQGNSA. This chain's CDR3 is CASSLMQGV.

The chain employs TRBV7-2 and TRBJ2-1; D perhaps matches TRBD2 (5 bases). Germline CDR1 is SGHTA and CDR2 is FQGNSA. This CDR3 is 15 amino acids long. V dropped 7 bases and J dropped 0 bases, with 13 bases sitting between them. The CDR3 is CASNLAGSSYNEQFF. Written as DNA, the CDR3 is TGTGCCAGCAATCTAGCCGGAAGCTCCTACAATGAGCAGTTCTTC.

The gene calls are TRBV7-8 and TRBJ2-7; D unclear. The J call may be mistaken, given a closer DNA end match to TRBJ2-1. This CDR3 region has 14 residues. In germline, CDR1 is SGHVS, CDR2 FQNEAQ. The CDR3 spells CASSLGYVGNEQFF. DNA for the CDR3: TGTGCCAGCAGCTTAGGCTACGTGGGGAATGAGCAGTTCTTC.

This clonotype has just one count. This chain links TRBV6-8 with TRBJ2-3; tentatively, D is TRBD1 (6 bases). V was pared by 0 bases and J by 4 bases, with 11 bases between. This CDR3 is built from 15 residues. CDR1 and CDR2 (germline): MNHGY, SAAAGT. This chain's CDR3 is CASSYSWGRADTQYF. The CDR3 DNA reads as TGTGCCAGCAGTTACTCCTGGGGGCGGGCAGATACGCAGTATTTT.